Listed below are T cell receptor beta chains from one sample, sequenced in a study of blood T cells in healthy people across ages. TCRdb used MiXCR to reprocess the 5' RACE reads, holding one entry per CDR3 protein. Counted here are just under 750,000 distinct CDR3 sequences, 20% to 25% occurring once; the ten biggest clones make up around 22%. The specimen sequenced was blood. The source is a man in his 70s in good health. The CDR3 runs from the conserved cysteine through the conserved F or W. Each record gives: V gene, D gene, J gene, clone size, CDR3 DNA, CDR3 protein. The D gene is left open where the match is weak. Size values are once, few and many counts, or a class for expanded clones, and some rows have none.

TRBV20-1,TRBD2,TRBJ2-2,.,TGCAGTGCTAGATCGAGCGGGGACGCGAACACCGGGGAGCTGTTTTTT,CSARSSGDANTGELFF
TRBV7-3,.,TRBJ2-1,few,TGTGCCAGCAGCTTTGGAGCCCACAATGAGCAGTTCTTC,CASSFGAHNEQFF
TRBV15,.,TRBJ2-1,.,TGTGCCACCAGCAGACGGGACCAGTACAATGAGCAGTTCTTC,CATSRRDQYNEQFF
TRBV7-2,.,TRBJ1-4,.,TGTGCCAGCTCCGACAAGTTCAATGAAAAACTGTTTTTT,CASSDKFNEKLFF
TRBV6-6,TRBD1,TRBJ2-6,.,TGTGCCAGCAGTTCACTACAACAGGGGGCTGGGGCCAACGTCCTGACTTTC,CASSSLQQGAGANVLTF
TRBV9,.,TRBJ2-3,.,TGTGCCAGCAGCGTAGCGGAGCTAGGCTATACGCAGTATTTT,CASSVAELGYTQYF
TRBV5-1,.,TRBJ2-3,.,TGCGCCAGCAGCTTGGACAGCCCTCCCCTAGATACGCAGTATTTT,CASSLDSPPLDTQYF
TRBV9,TRBD1,TRBJ1-2,.,TGTGCCAGCAGGAGGGGGCTTGGATATGGCTACACCTTC,CASRRGLGYGYTF
TRBV18,TRBD2,TRBJ2-7,.,TGTGCCAGCTCACCTAGCGGGGGGTACTCCTACGAGCAGTACTTC,CASSPSGGYSYEQYF
TRBV5-1,TRBD1,TRBJ2-1,few,TGCGCCAGCAGCTTGGCCCCAGGGGGCGAGTTAAATGAGCAGTTCTTC,CASSLAPGGELNEQFF
TRBV3-1,TRBD2,TRBJ2-1,.,TGTGCCAGCAGGCATCGGGGGACTAGCGGGGGAAATGAGCAGTTCTTC,CASRHRGTSGGNEQFF
TRBV29-1,.,TRBJ1-2,.,TGCAGCGTTGAAGATCGGGACGCGATGAGTTACGTGTTC,CSVEDRDAMSYVF